This T cell receptor (beta chain) was documented in a study of shared clonotypes between healthy human individuals. Study results and caveats: Generation probability values for non-shared clonotypes were lower than those for clonotypes shared by all four donors.

For this clone: Antigen: not known.

The repertoire was sequenced with immunoSEQ multiplex PCR; TCRdb's copy has only in-frame clones and lacks some. The data hold 850,000 to 1,200,000 clones, with about 76% observed a single time. Trimming pared 6 bases from V and 1 base from J, leaving 7 bases between. The CDR3 runs 13 residues. Germline-derived CDR1 and CDR2 are MDHEN and SYDVKM. The V and J genes are TRBV28 and TRBJ1-3; no reliable D call. The TCR originated in a man aged 18 to 30 in good health. Specimen: memory CD4+ T cells sorted from blood. Indicated subset: CD45RA-negative fraction. CDR3 DNA: TGTGCCAGCAGGGTTTTGTCTGGAAACACCATATATTTT. This translates into CASRVLSGNTIYF.